The next 3 T cell receptor beta chains were all read from a single sample in a study of T-cell reconstitution after alpha-beta-depleted transplantation in children. The TCRbeta library incorporated unique molecular identifiers. TCRdb re-called the PCR reads with MiXCR, one entry per CDR3 protein. The sample has hundreds of thousands of distinct CDR3 sequences; 15% to 20% are singletons. Sequenced here: PBMCs, mostly from graft donor cells, sampled 360 days after TCRalphabeta/CD19-depleted stem cell transplant. All receptors come from a boy in the first two years of life who had a stem cell transplant for Wiskott-Aldrich syndrome, so the T cells may come from the graft donor.

This clonotype showed up just a few times. The DNA for the CDR3 is TGCAGTGCTAGACGTGTCTGGGGGGATGAAAAACTGTTTTTT. It encodes CSARRVWGDEKLFF. This chain uses TRBV20-1 with TRBJ1-4; the D gene is possibly TRBD1 (5 bases). The CDR3 length is 14 residues. Trimming took off 2 bases at V and 6 bases at J, with 13 bases between the two ends. Germline V gives CDR1 DFQATT, CDR2 SNEGSKA (reference sequence).

This clonotype came up a few times. This chain links TRBV2 with TRBJ1-2; weak D call: TRBD1 (6 bases). The CDR3 has 13 amino acids. The germline gives CDR1 SNHLY, CDR2 FYNNEI. Trimming took off 6 bases at V and 6 bases at J, with 14 bases between the two ends. CDR3 in DNA: TGTGCCAGCAGGGCGGACAGAGGAAATGGCTACACCTTC. The encoded protein is CASRADRGNGYTF.

The CDR3 sequence is CASSPGIRETQYF. The CDR3 region has the DNA TGTGCCAGTAGCCCCGGGATTCGGGAGACCCAGTACTTC. The V gene is TRBV19, the J gene TRBJ2-5; D may be TRBD2 (5 bases). Germline CDR1 LNHDA, CDR2 SQIVND (reference sequence). The CDR3 is 13 amino acids. The V end was cut by 6 bases, the J end by 5 bases, with 13 bases between. Full variable domain (outside the CDR3, taken from reference TRBV19 and TRBJ2-5): DGGITQSPKYLFRKEGQNVTLSCEQNLNHDAMYWYRQDPGQGLRLIYYSQIVNDFQKGDIAEGYSVSREKKESFPLTVTSAQKNPTAFYLCASSPGIRETQYFGPGTRLLVL.